Below, one T cell receptor beta chain is given with its context. The source of the sample is a study of blood T cell repertoires in COVID-19. Background on the study: PBMCs, B-cell-depleted T cells, or T cells provided the cDNA or gDNA that made up the material.

The repertoire was sequenced with immunoSEQ multiplex PCR; TCRdb's copy has only in-frame clones and lacks some. The sample yields fewer than 110,000 clones, about four fifths seen once. The CDR3 extends over 18 amino acids. Germline V gene data show CDR1 as LGHDT and CDR2 as YNNKEL (reference sequence). With 1 base removed from V and 2 bases from J, the gap between germline ends came to 18 bases. The rearrangement uses TRBV3-1 (or the pseudogene TRBV3-2) and TRBJ1-3; D perhaps matches TRBD1 (6 bases). The TCR sequence derives from a human donor in a cohort sampled during active COVID-19. The source material was peripheral blood. The CDR3 nucleotides read TGTGCCAGCAGCCAAGGCCCTAGGGGGAGTCTTGCTGGAAACACCATATATTTT. Encoded protein: CASSQGPRGSLAGNTIYF.